A selection of T cell receptor beta chains follows, all from one sample in a study of T cells in Graves' hyperthyroidism and ophthalmopathy. Using its own MiXCR run on the multiplex PCR reads, TCRdb lists one record per CDR3 protein. The sample records 280,000 or so distinct CDR3 sequences, approximately 16% being singletons. The sample was blood. All receptors derive from a woman aged 45-60 years with Graves' hyperthyroidism that later progressed to Graves' ophthalmopathy. Each CDR3 is given with its conserved first and last residue. Fields, in order: V gene, D gene, J gene, clone size, CDR3 protein, CDR3 DNA. The D gene is left open where the match is weak. Expanded clones are given a class, and other clones once, few, many or no size at all.

TRBV7-3	.	TRBJ2-2	.	CASSFTIDTGELFF	TGTGCCAGCAGCTTCACGATTGATACCGGGGAGCTGTTTTTT
TRBV6-2/TRBV6-3	.	TRBJ1-1	many	CASRRILNTEAFF	TGTGCCAGCAGACGGATTTTGAACACTGAAGCTTTCTTT
TRBV7-6	.	TRBJ2-3	.	CASSQDLGRLPDTQYF	TGTGCCAGCAGCCAAGATCTGGGTAGACTCCCAGATACGCAGTATTTT
TRBV2	.	TRBJ2-5	many	CASSEDRETQYF	TGTGCCAGCAGTGAAGACAGAGAGACCCAGTACTTC
TRBV20-1	.	TRBJ2-5	many	CSARDLEGYQETQYF	TGCAGTGCTAGAGATCTGGAGGGGTACCAAGAGACCCAGTACTTC
TRBV20-1	.	TRBJ2-5	many	CSARETAWETQYF	TGCAGTGCTAGAGAGACCGCCTGGGAGACCCAGTACTTC
TRBV7-9	.	TRBJ2-7	many	CASSTSGVSSYEQYF	TGTGCCAGCAGCACCTCAGGGGTTTCATCCTACGAGCAGTACTTC
TRBV28	.	TRBJ1-1	many	CASRPSDRTNTEAFF	TGTGCCAGCAGACCATCAGACAGAACGAACACTGAAGCTTTCTTT
TRBV20-1	TRBD1	TRBJ1-1	many	CSARTGRYTEAFF	TGCAGTGCCCGGACAGGGCGGTACACTGAAGCTTTCTTT
TRBV7-9	.	TRBJ1-1	.	CASRPGGRPNTEAFF	TGTGCCAGCAGACCGGGAGGACGGCCGAACACTGAAGCTTTCTTT
TRBV7-9	.	TRBJ1-2	.	CASSSPSKIPGDYGYTF	TGTGCCAGCAGCTCCCCCTCGAAAATCCCGGGGGACTATGGCTACACCTTC
TRBV28	.	TRBJ2-7	many	CASSSPPRLRSYEQYF	TGTGCCAGCAGCTCACCACCAAGGCTTCGCTCCTACGAGCAGTACTTC
TRBV7-2	.	TRBJ2-1	many	CASSLRGQQGQFF	TGTGCCAGCAGCCTTAGAGGACAACAGGGGCAGTTCTTC
TRBV29-1	TRBD2	TRBJ2-5	few	CSVAAIGGAGETQYF	TGCAGCGTTGCTGCGATTGGGGGAGCGGGGGAGACCCAGTACTTC
TRBV20-1	.	TRBJ2-1	.	CSAEGLDQPYNEQFF	TGCAGTGCTGAGGGCCTAGACCAACCCTACAATGAGCAGTTCTTC
TRBV20-1	TRBD2	TRBJ2-1	many	CSATTSGSYNEQFF	TGCAGTGCTACGACTAGCGGGAGTTACAATGAGCAGTTCTTC
TRBV5-1	.	TRBJ1-1	many	CASNWYRDTEAFF	TGCGCCAGCAACTGGTACAGGGACACTGAAGCTTTCTTT
TRBV2	.	TRBJ2-6	.	CASSTGSGANVLTF	TGTGCCAGCTCCACAGGCTCTGGGGCCAACGTCCTAACTTTC
TRBV2	.	TRBJ2-2	.	CARASRGAGELFF	TGTGCCAGGGCTAGCCGGGGCGCCGGGGAGCTGTTTTTT
TRBV6-6	.	TRBJ1-3	few	CASSYTGASGNTIYF	TGTGCCAGCAGTTACACGGGGGCCTCTGGAAACACCATATATTTT
TRBV14	.	TRBJ1-1	.	CASSQAPNTEAFF	TGTGCCAGCAGCCAAGCCCCTAACACTGAAGCTTTCTTT
TRBV9	TRBD1	TRBJ1-4	.	CASSPLGTALRANEKLFF	TGTGCCAGCAGCCCGTTAGGGACAGCCCTGCGTGCTAATGAAAAACTGTTTTTT
TRBV3-1	.	TRBJ1-1	few	CASSQGGWGTEAFF	TGTGCCAGCAGCCAAGGGGGTTGGGGCACTGAAGCTTTCTTT
TRBV28	TRBD2	TRBJ2-3	many	CASGDRTSGSPDTQYF	TGTGCCAGCGGGGATAGGACTAGCGGGAGCCCAGATACGCAGTATTTT
TRBV3-1	.	TRBJ2-3	few	CASSRHREIRFTDTQYF	TGTGCCAGCAGCAGACACAGGGAAATTCGCTTCACAGATACGCAGTATTTT
TRBV18	TRBD2	TRBJ2-5	.	CASSPPVAGAEETQYF	TGTGCCAGCTCACCACCGGTAGCGGGAGCGGAGGAGACCCAGTACTTC
TRBV20-1	.	TRBJ1-1	few	CSASDTTNTEAFF	TGCAGTGCTAGCGATACAACGAACACTGAAGCTTTCTTT
TRBV5-1	.	TRBJ2-5	many	CASSREGPSRVYLKETQYF	TGCGCCAGCAGCCGTGAGGGACCCTCGAGGGTTTATTTAAAAGAGACCCAGTACTTC
TRBV11-3	TRBD2	TRBJ2-2	many	CASSPSAGVLTGELFF	TGTGCCAGCAGCCCCTCCGCGGGAGTACTGACCGGGGAGCTGTTTTTT
TRBV11-1	TRBD1	TRBJ1-5	.	CASTKLPGQGGNQPQHF	TGTGCCAGCACCAAACTGCCGGGACAGGGGGGCAATCAGCCCCAGCATTTT
TRBV28	.	TRBJ1-1	many	CATPRARVNTEAFF	TGTGCCACACCTAGGGCCCGCGTGAACACTGAAGCTTTCTTT
TRBV20-1	.	TRBJ2-7	many	CSARDRRGATTYEQYF	TGCAGTGCTAGAGATAGAAGAGGGGCCACAACCTACGAGCAGTACTTC
TRBV15	.	TRBJ1-2	.	CATSRDLTDSYGYTF	TGTGCCACCAGCAGAGATCTGACAGACTCCTATGGCTACACCTTC
TRBV9	TRBD2	TRBJ2-1	few	CASRAGLAVYNEQFF	TGTGCCAGCAGAGCGGGACTAGCGGTCTACAATGAGCAGTTCTTC
TRBV5-1	TRBD2	TRBJ2-1	.	CASSARHSGSSYNEQFF	TGCGCCAGCAGCGCCCGACATAGCGGGAGTTCCTACAATGAGCAGTTCTTC
TRBV5-1	TRBD2	TRBJ2-4	many	CASSPRTSGLEGKNIQYF	TGCGCCAGCAGTCCCAGGACTAGCGGGTTGGAAGGCAAAAACATTCAGTACTTC
TRBV20-1	.	TRBJ1-2	few	CSVVPTGPNYGYTF	TGCAGTGTCGTTCCTACAGGGCCTAACTATGGCTACACCTTC
TRBV20-1	.	TRBJ1-4	.	CSASPEGARFEKLFF	TGCAGTGCTAGCCCCGAAGGGGCGCGGTTCGAAAAACTGTTTTTT
TRBV5-1	TRBD2	TRBJ2-3	many	CASSLVPAGADTQYF	TGCGCCAGCAGCTTGGTACCCGCGGGAGCAGATACGCAGTATTTT
TRBV11-2	.	TRBJ1-1	many	CASSLAGAPEAFF	TGTGCCAGCAGCTTAGCAGGGGCCCCTGAAGCTTTCTTT
TRBV20-1	.	TRBJ1-2	.	CSAQPLMGHSSNYGYTF	TGCAGTGCTCAACCGCTAATGGGACATTCTTCTAACTATGGCTACACCTTC
TRBV10-3	TRBD1	TRBJ2-3	.	CAIRIQGATDTQYF	TGTGCCATCAGGATACAGGGGGCAACAGATACGCAGTATTTT
TRBV12-3/TRBV12-4	.	TRBJ2-5	many	CASRWTIEGETQYF	TGTGCCAGCAGGTGGACAATAGAGGGGGAGACCCAGTACTTC
TRBV11-3	.	TRBJ1-1	many	CASSLDFNSGTEAFF	TGTGCCAGCAGCTTAGATTTTAACAGCGGCACTGAAGCTTTCTTT
TRBV15	TRBD2	TRBJ2-2	few	CATSLGGAGELFF	TGTGCCACCAGCCTCGGGGGGGCCGGGGAGCTGTTTTTT